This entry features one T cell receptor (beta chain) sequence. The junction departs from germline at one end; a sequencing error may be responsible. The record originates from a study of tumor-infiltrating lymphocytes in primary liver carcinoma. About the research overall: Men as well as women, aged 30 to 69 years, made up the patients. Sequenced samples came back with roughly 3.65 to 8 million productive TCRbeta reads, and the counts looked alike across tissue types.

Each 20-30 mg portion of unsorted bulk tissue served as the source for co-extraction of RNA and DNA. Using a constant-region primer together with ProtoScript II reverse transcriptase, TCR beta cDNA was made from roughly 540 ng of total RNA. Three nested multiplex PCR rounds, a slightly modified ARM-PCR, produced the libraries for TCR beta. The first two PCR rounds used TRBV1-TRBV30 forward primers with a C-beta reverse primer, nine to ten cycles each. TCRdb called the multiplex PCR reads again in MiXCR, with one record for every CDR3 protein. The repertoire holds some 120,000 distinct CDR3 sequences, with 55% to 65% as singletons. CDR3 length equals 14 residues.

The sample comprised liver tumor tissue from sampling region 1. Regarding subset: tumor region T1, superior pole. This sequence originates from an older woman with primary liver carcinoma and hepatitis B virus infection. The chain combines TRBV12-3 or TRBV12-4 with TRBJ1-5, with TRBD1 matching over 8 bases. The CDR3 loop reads CAGRGGQGGQSQHF. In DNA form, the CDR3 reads TGTGCCGGCAGAGGTGGACAGGGCGGGCAGTCCCAGCATTTT.